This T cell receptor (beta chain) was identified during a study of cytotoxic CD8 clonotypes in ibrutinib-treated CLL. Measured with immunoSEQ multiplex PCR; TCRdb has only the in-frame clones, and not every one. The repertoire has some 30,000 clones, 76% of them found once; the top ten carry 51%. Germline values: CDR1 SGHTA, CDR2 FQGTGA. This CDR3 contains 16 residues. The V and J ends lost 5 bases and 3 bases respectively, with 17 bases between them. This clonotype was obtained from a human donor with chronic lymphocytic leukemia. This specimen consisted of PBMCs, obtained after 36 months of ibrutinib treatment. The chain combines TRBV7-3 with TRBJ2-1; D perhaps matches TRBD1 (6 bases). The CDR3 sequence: CASSPQGTINYNEQFF. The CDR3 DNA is TGTGCCAGCAGCCCCCAAGGGACAATTAACTACAATGAGCAGTTCTTC.